The rows below give T cell receptor beta chains drawn from one sample of a study of blood T cell repertoires in COVID-19. Repertoires were generated with immunoSEQ multiplex PCR, while TCRdb's copy carries only in-frame clones and drops some. The top ten hold 6.3% of the sample, which has some 300,000 clones, approximately 90% seen once. The sample comprised peripheral blood. The receptor set was obtained from a woman aged 45-65 years with COVID-19, enrolled during active disease. The conserved cysteine and the conserved F or W are not part of the CDR3 here. Each record gives: V gene, CDR3 protein.

TRBV5-1 ASSLGQGVYEQY
TRBV19 ASINRGGETQY
TRBV5-1 ASSSNSGRLEAF
TRBV29-1 SVEVGQRDTQY
TRBV12-3/TRBV12-4 ASSFRSGNTIY
TRBV6-5 ASRDSGRGTGELF
TRBV6-4 ASRSSPSSYNEQF
TRBV19 ASSIEAKSPLH
TRBV4-2 ASSQEPGLNTDTQY
TRBV3-1/TRBV3-2 ASSQNDRVNQPQH
TRBV30 AWRPRGGLNEKLF
TRBV2 ASRNRGEAF
TRBV7-3 ASSIRTGVSGANVLT
TRBV7-9 ASSLEGGLAGVPTGELF
TRBV14 ASSAYESFSYEQY
TRBV7-9 ASSAPTTKDYNEQF
TRBV5-1 ASSDPSGRSTDTQY
TRBV5-1 ASSPWTGTSTGELF
TRBV24-1 ATRSGQGDKEQF
TRBV30 AWEGLAATGTQY
TRBV4-1 ASSSLVTTGQPQH
TRBV6-5 ASIRGAGQAEAF
TRBV30 AWSTLVNEQY
TRBV6-2/TRBV6-3 ASSYPPPADTQY
TRBV5-4 ASSLLRLAGVQGTQY
TRBV9 ASSAGLAESTDTQY
TRBV30 AWSPNRDTRQGDHGYT
TRBV6-1 ASSDPWASGTQRNGEQF
TRBV5-1 ASNKGTSGSVDTQY
TRBV9 ASSVGAGGPAGEQF
TRBV24-1 ATSPPGGSYGYT
TRBV18 ASSSSPSGIINEQF
TRBV7-2 ASSLVRGATAGYEQF
TRBV5-1 ASSRNHPGGNTEAF
TRBV4-1 ASSQEGQGGGTGELF
TRBV30 AYLEKAGNTIY
TRBV18 ASSRVLNRDEAF
TRBV6-1 ASSEIFSQVSNQPQH
TRBV5-3 ARSLDPGQGWDYGYT
TRBV28 ASSPRDRPNYGYT